The sequence of this T cell receptor beta chain was determined in a study of OX40 agonist ivuxolimab in advanced cancers. V shed 7 bases, J shed 3 bases, and the junction held 9 bases outside the gene matches. This CDR3 comprises 14 residues. Germline lookup yields CDR1 LGHNT and CDR2 FRNRAP. Sequencing was performed with immunoSEQ multiplex PCR; in TCRdb, only in-frame clones are kept and a portion is missing. This repertoire shows about 13,000 clones, approximately 80% found once; its top ten account for about a third. The sequence was obtained from an adult with an advanced solid tumor such as melanoma, head and neck, liver or kidney cancer. This material consisted of CD4+ or CD8+ T cells sorted from blood, taken in a trial of the OX40 agonist ivuxolimab. The J gene is TRBJ2-7, the V gene TRBV12-5; TRBD1 aligns across 7 bases. The CDR3 DNA sequence: TGTGCTAGTGCTTTTGGACAGGATGGCTACGAGCAGTACTTC. Protein sequence: CASAFGQDGYEQYF.